This TCR beta chain is from a study of shared clonotypes between healthy human individuals (dated by TCRdb to about 2020). About the investigation overall: The cohort included a few men and a couple of women between 18 and 49 years of age. Per donor, three plates each were used for CD4 naive and CD4 memory, two for CD8 naive, and one for CD8 memory. The study deeply sequenced blood TCR repertoires of five healthy adults to estimate repertoire size and the extent of clonotype sharing between individuals. To increase sequencing depth and limit assay-specific biases, TCR repertoire library preparation and sequencing were carried out by different laboratories using diverse techniques. Between about 0.94 and 8.9 billion PBMCs per donor were obtained by leukapheresis.

About this clone itself: Its antigen is unknown. The record has no base qualities; no much larger clone is one base away.

Results and caveats for the whole study, not just this receptor: Higher generation probabilities were observed for clonotypes shared by all four sorted-subset donors than for non-shared clonotypes. Sampling was limited to blood, and TCR repertoires in tissue likely differ from TCR repertoires in blood. Estimated clonotype richness was generally larger for naive than for memory subsets. Even with the large sequencing depth, rarefaction of the sorted-subset datasets indicated that sequencing was incomplete. The small number of donors limited the genetic and exposure-history diversity represented. Pairwise subsampling indicated that sequencing depth was expected to affect the degree of clonotype sharing among donors. Sharing across a few donors was observed for about 5% of naive CD4, less than 4% of naive CD8, about 2.3% of memory CD4, and approximately 0.41% of memory CD8 clonotypes.

TCR CDR3 regions were amplified from genomic DNA by multiplex PCR using the deep immunoSEQ assay. Extracted genomic DNA from each cell subset was spread evenly across all wells of several immunoSEQ 96-well plates, with each plate serving as a replicate. Each replicate PCR for sorted subsets received around 0.2 ug genomic DNA, equal to roughly 30,000 T cell genomes. Purified libraries were quantified with a Qubit 3.0 fluorometer, sized on a Bioanalyzer 2100, and re-quantified with the KAPA Library Quantification kit. Each immunoSEQ 96-well plate was sequenced on its own single-read 150-cycle Illumina NextSeq 550 flow cell. As for how the authors treated the data: Because the immunoSEQ output held only junctional sequences and lacked quality scores, the filtering could not match the filtering applied to full-length reads. To assign V/J genes and CDR3, sequences were annotated using PyIR, a Python wrapper for IgBLAST v1.9, with IMGT germline references. Any read was removed if the V/J assignment was weak (E-value above 1e-6), the CDR3 was missing, or the read contained stop codons, out-of-frame junctions, or ambiguous translated residues. V3J clonotypes were defined as sequences sharing the same inferred V gene, J gene, and CDR3 amino acid sequence. The percentage overlap between two repertoires was calculated by dividing the number of shared unique clonotypes by the size of the smaller repertoire. Three approaches were used to assess repertoire richness: RTK rarefaction, the Chao1 estimator, and Recon v2.1 estimates of unobserved clonotypes. OLGA was used to compute generation probabilities for all TCRbeta clonotypes that the gDNA method yielded from a handful of donors. As stored in TCRdb, this immuneACCESS dataset retains in-frame rearrangements with V and J assigned. A fraction of the clones does not appear; measured against another copy, unresolved V genes explain less than half of the discrepancy, and the remainder lacks a known reason. The V and J calls and clone size are taken from that table; D and trimming were inferred from the DNA. The sample contains about 2.4 million clones, over 85% of them found a single time. The ten largest clones capture approximately 0.36% of the sample.

Donors were healthy HIV-negative adults with no recently reported acute infections or vaccinations. Only Caucasian adults living in Nashville, Tennessee, USA were represented among the donors. CD4+ T cells were enriched by magnetic negative selection, after which naive cells were positively selected on CD45RA and the negative fraction was taken as the memory subset. Blood was collected by leukapheresis, and PBMCs were isolated by Ficoll-Histopaque density gradient centrifugation and then cryopreserved in liquid nitrogen vapor phase. Purity and quantity of every magnetically sorted T cell population were checked by analytical flow cytometry. Genomic DNA was isolated from every sorted fraction and measured by UV absorbance on a Nanodrop 2000c. The V and J ends are trimmed by 5 bases and 0 bases, leaving 8 bases between them. CDR1 and CDR2 are read off the germline V gene as MGHRA and YSYEKL. The CDR3 covers 13 residues, taking in both the cysteine and the phenylalanine. The entry retains the CDR3 DNA only, 39 bases that are in frame from base 1.

Material for sequencing was naive CD4+ T cells from PBMCs. The sample's cell subset or site, from its label and the paper: CD45RA+ positively selected. The sequence came from a man between 18 and 35 years old in good health. Some clones in this sample may be carry-over from other donors' samples. The V and J genes are TRBV4-1 and TRBJ2-7; the D gene remains uncertain. The CDR3 region reads CASSYKLSYEQYF. In nucleotides, the sequence is TGCGCCAGCAGCTACAAGCTCTCCTACGAGCAGTACTTC.